Shown below are 17 T cell receptor beta chains from a single sample sequenced in a study of control samples from healthy donors and cancer patients. Assay: immunoSEQ multiplex PCR; the TCRdb copy retains only in-frame clones and omits some. The profile shows under 75,000 clones, less than 95% of them singletons. Material for sequencing was PBMCs. These receptors originate from a woman aged 45 to 65 with colorectal cancer.

The J gene is TRBJ2-7, the V gene TRBV4-1; D unresolved. CDR1 MGHRA and CDR2 YSYEKL come from the germline V gene. CDR3 length: 13 residues. Deletions cut 0 bases from V and 2 bases from J, with 5 bases between. CDR3 sequence: CASSQEWTYEQYF. The CDR3 DNA sequence: TGCGCCAGCAGCCAAGAATGGACCTACGAGCAGTACTTC.

The V gene is TRBV6-5, the J gene TRBJ1-2; tentatively, D is TRBD1 (6 bases). CDR1 and CDR2 from the germline V gene are MNHEY and SVGAGI. V was cut by 6 bases and J by 0 bases, with 8 bases left in between. CDR3 size: 13 residues. CDR3 region: CASSPGANYGYTF. The CDR3 DNA follows: TGTGCCAGCAGCCCAGGGGCTAACTATGGCTACACCTTC.

V is TRBV5-1 and J is TRBJ2-5; D gene ambiguous. The CDR3 is 11 amino acids. V was clipped by 4 bases and J by 2 bases, with 3 bases between them. The germline V gene encodes CDR1 SGHRS and CDR2 YFSETQ. CDR3 loop: CASSKQETQYF. CDR3 DNA sequence: TGCGCCAGCAGCAAGCAAGAGACCCAGTACTTC.

The CDR3 region has the DNA TGTGCCAGCTCACCAGATCCTAGTAGCTACGAGCAGTACTTC. Residues: CASSPDPSSYEQYF. This chain connects TRBV18 to TRBJ2-7; no firm D call. Trimming pared 2 bases from V and 3 bases from J, leaving 11 bases between. The CDR3 loop spans 14 amino acids. From germline, CDR1 is KGHSH and CDR2 LQKENI.

V is TRBV11-1 and J is TRBJ2-5; D call uncertain. V lost 5 bases, J lost 3 bases, and 13 bases lay in between. Germline V gene data show CDR1 as SGHAT and CDR2 as FQDESV (reference sequence). This CDR3 region has 14 residues. The CDR3 region has the DNA TGTGCCAGCAGCCTAGAATACAGAAAAGAGACCCAGTACTTC. Its translation is CASSLEYRKETQYF.

The rearrangement joins TRBV5-5 to TRBJ2-1; D is unresolved. The V gene lost 4 bases and the J gene lost 5 bases, with 10 bases spanning the gap. The CDR3 contains 13 residues. Per the germline V gene, CDR1 is SGHKS and CDR2 is YYEKEE (reference sequence). The CDR3 DNA reads TGTGCCAGCAGCCCTACAGAAAACAATGAGCAGTTCTTC. Amino acid sequence: CASSPTENNEQFF.

This chain joins TRBV28 and TRBJ2-3; 7 bases match TRBD2. Unmatched junction bases numbered 6, after V lost 2 bases and J lost 10 bases. CDR1 is MDHEN and CDR2 is SYDVKM in the germline V gene. This CDR3 has 13 amino acids. The CDR3 loop is CASSLGGGIAQYF. CDR3 DNA: TGTGCCAGCAGTTTAGGGGGGGGGATTGCGCAGTATTTT.

This sequence joins TRBV7-9 and TRBJ2-1, with D perhaps matching TRBD1 or TRBD2 (5 bases each). This CDR3 comprises 12 residues. Per germline, CDR1 SEHNR and CDR2 FQNEAQ (reference sequence). V lost 5 bases and J lost 10, with 12 bases in between. The CDR3 DNA sequence: TGTGCCAGCAGCAGGGACGTGGGCGAGCAGTTCTTC. Encoded protein: CASSRDVGEQFF.

This clone was seen just once. The CDR3 sequence: CASSLTLRTTAQQETQYF. The DNA of the CDR3 is TGTGCCAGCAGCTTAACTCTGAGGACGACCGCTCAACAAGAGACCCAGTACTTC. V usage is TRBV7-9 and J usage is TRBJ2-5; D is uncertain. The CDR3 covers 18 residues. Germline values: CDR1 SEHNR, CDR2 FQNEAQ (reference sequence). Trimming cost V 2 bases and J 2 bases, with 21 bases left between them.

CDR3 nucleotide sequence: TGTGCCAGCAGCCGCGGGGACGGGAACACTGAAGCTTTCTTT. Amino acid sequence: CASSRGDGNTEAFF. The chain joins TRBV7-9 to TRBJ1-1; tentatively, D is TRBD1 (5 bases). The CDR3 extends over 14 amino acids. The V end was cut by 5 bases, the J end by 1 base, with 11 bases between. Germline V lookup: CDR1 SEHNR, CDR2 FQNEAQ (reference sequence).

The rearrangement links TRBV19 to TRBJ1-5; 9 positions agree with TRBD1. The CDR3 runs 16 residues. Losses at the gene ends were 3 bases for V and 4 bases for J; bases not matched to a gene: 7. Germline loops: CDR1 LNHDA, CDR2 SQIVND (reference sequence). In DNA, the CDR3 is TGTGCCAGTAGTATCTACGGGGGGACAGGGAATCAGCCCCAGCATTTT. Translation: CASSIYGGTGNQPQHF.

V gene TRBV5-1 combines with J gene TRBJ2-3; no clear D. V dropped 0 bases and J dropped 2 bases, with 7 bases sitting between them. In germline, CDR1 is SGHRS, CDR2 YFSETQ. The CDR3 is 14 residues long. CDR3 in amino acids: CASSLDGNTDTQYF. CDR3 bases: TGCGCCAGCAGCTTGGATGGGAACACAGATACGCAGTATTTT. Full variable domain (remainder filled in from reference TRBV5-1 and TRBJ2-3): KAGVTQTPRYLIKTRGQQVTLSCSPISGHRSVSWYQQTPGQGLQFLFEYFSETQRNKGNFPGRFSGRQFSNSRSEMNVSTLELGDSALYLCASSLDGNTDTQYFGPGTRLTVL.

The chain uses TRBV19 and TRBJ1-1, with 7 bases matching TRBD1. This CDR3 is 16 amino acids long. Germline loops: CDR1 LNHDA, CDR2 SQIVND (reference sequence). The J segment lost 1 base and the V segment lost 3 bases, leaving 8 bases of the junction unmatched. CDR3 loop: CASSIRQGGRNTEAFF. The CDR3 DNA sequence: TGTGCCAGTAGTATCCGACAGGGAGGGAGGAACACTGAAGCTTTCTTT.

This chain uses TRBV10-3 with TRBJ2-1; the match to TRBD1 covers 7 bases. The CDR3 has 13 residues. CDR1 is ENHRY, CDR2 SYGVKD, per germline. J gave up 7 bases and V 8 bases, and 8 bases lay outside the gene matches. As DNA, the CDR3 is TGTGCCATCGAGGCAGGGGGTTCGAATGAGCAGTTCTTC. It yields the protein CAIEAGGSNEQFF.

The rearrangement uses TRBV4-1 and TRBJ2-1; 11 nucleotides match TRBD2. The CDR3 has 16 residues. Germline CDR1 and CDR2: MGHRA and YSYEKL. V lost 4 bases, J lost 7 bases, and 9 bases stayed unmatched. The CDR3 region is CASSPRPGLAENEQFF. As DNA, the CDR3 is TGCGCCAGCAGCCCACGGCCGGGACTAGCGGAAAATGAGCAGTTCTTC.

This chain links TRBV6-5 with TRBJ1-1, with D hard to call. From germline, CDR1 is MNHEY and CDR2 SVGAGI. Trimming left V 5 bases short and J 4 bases short, with 17 bases between. CDR3 length: 15 amino acids. This chain's CDR3 is CASSTSSDWPTEAFF. CDR3 nucleotide sequence: TGTGCCAGCAGTACTAGTTCTGACTGGCCCACTGAAGCTTTCTTT.

CDR3 in DNA: TGTGCCAGCAGTTTCCCAGGGCTGGGCACAGATACGCAGTATTTT. Translating gives CASSFPGLGTDTQYF. The gene calls are TRBV28 and TRBJ2-3; weak D call: TRBD1 (5 bases). CDR1 and CDR2 (germline): MDHEN, SYDVKM. V lost 3 bases and J lost 1, with 11 bases in between. This CDR3 has 15 residues.